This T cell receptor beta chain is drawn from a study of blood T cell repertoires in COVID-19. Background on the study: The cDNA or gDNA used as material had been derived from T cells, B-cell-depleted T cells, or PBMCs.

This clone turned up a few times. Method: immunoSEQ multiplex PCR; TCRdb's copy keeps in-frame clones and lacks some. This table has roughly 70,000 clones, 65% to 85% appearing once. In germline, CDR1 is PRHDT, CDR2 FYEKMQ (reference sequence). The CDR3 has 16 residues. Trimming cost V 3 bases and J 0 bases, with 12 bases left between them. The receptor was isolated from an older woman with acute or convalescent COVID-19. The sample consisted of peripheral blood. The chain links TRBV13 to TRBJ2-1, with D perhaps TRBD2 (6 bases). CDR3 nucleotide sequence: TGTGCCAGCAGCTTTCCCGCGGGGAGCTCCTACAATGAGCAGTTCTTC. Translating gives CASSFPAGSSYNEQFF. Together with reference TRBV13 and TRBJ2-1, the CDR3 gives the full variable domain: AAGVIQSPRHLIKEKRETATLKCYPIPRHDTVYWYQQGPGQDPQFLISFYEKMQSDKGSIPDRFSAQQFSDYHSELNMSSLELGDSALYFCASSFPAGSSYNEQFFGPGTRLTVL.